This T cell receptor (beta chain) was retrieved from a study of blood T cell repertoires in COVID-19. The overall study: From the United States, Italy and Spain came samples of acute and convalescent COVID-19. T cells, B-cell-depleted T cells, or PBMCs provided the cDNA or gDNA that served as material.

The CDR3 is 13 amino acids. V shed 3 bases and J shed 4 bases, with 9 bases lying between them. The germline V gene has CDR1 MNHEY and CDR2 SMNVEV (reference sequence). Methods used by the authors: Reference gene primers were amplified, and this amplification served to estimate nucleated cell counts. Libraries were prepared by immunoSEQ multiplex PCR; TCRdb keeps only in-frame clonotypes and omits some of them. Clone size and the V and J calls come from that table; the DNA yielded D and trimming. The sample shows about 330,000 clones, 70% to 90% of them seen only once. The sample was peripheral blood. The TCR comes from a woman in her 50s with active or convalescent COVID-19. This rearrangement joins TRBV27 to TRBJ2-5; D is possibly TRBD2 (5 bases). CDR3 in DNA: TGTGCCAGCAGTTTGAGAGAGGGAGAGACCCAGTACTTC. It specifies CASSLREGETQYF.